The 4 T cell receptor beta chains below were found in one sample sequenced in a study of T cell changes during pregnancy in multiple sclerosis. Method: immunoSEQ multiplex PCR; TCRdb's copy keeps in-frame clones and lacks some. The data hold more than 50,000 clones, with around nine tenths observed a single time. The sequencing here drew on peripheral blood, taken in the first trimester of pregnancy. The receptor set was obtained from a female donor in good health, enrolled as a control in a pregnancy study.

V is TRBV5-4 and J is TRBJ1-1, with D unclear. Germline V gene lookup returns CDR1 SGHNT and CDR2 YYREEE (reference sequence). The CDR3 contains 15 residues. V was trimmed by 0 bases and J by 2 bases, leaving 11 bases between them. CDR3: CASSLGAGANTEAFF. CDR3 bases: TGTGCCAGCAGCTTGGGGGCAGGCGCCAACACTGAAGCTTTCTTT.

The rearrangement uses TRBV5-6 and TRBJ2-5, with 11 positions matching TRBD2. Germline trimming cut 0 bases from V and 5 bases from J; bases unmatched to any gene: 3. The V gene's germline CDR1 is SGHDT and CDR2 YYEEEE. CDR3 length: 15 amino acids. CDR3 protein: CASSLALAGGETQYF. The CDR3 region has the DNA TGTGCCAGCAGCTTGGCGCTAGCGGGGGGTGAGACCCAGTACTTC.

V usage is TRBV5-1 and J usage is TRBJ2-7, with 8 bases lining up with TRBD1. J gave up 7 bases and V 5 bases, and 5 bases lay outside the gene matches. From germline, CDR1 is SGHRS and CDR2 YFSETQ. The CDR3 has 12 residues. The CDR3 bases are TGCGCCAGCAGTTTACAGGGGGGAGAGCAGTACTTC. It is translated as CASSLQGGEQYF.

The table lists this clone with a few counts. This chain connects TRBV9 to TRBJ1-3; D call uncertain. V was trimmed by 4 bases and J by 0 bases, leaving 8 bases between them. The CDR3 has 14 residues. The germline CDR1 and CDR2 sequences are SGDLS and YYNGEE. DNA of the CDR3: TGTGCCAGCAGCACTGAGGGCTCTGGAAACACCATATATTTT. Its protein product is CASSTEGSGNTIYF.